Listed below are T cell receptor beta chains from one sample, sequenced in a study of T cell repertoires in cytomegalovirus infection. TCRdb analysed the reads with MiXCR anew, one entry per CDR3 protein. In the table there are approximately 260,000 distinct CDR3 sequences, about 18% of which are singletons. The sample taken for sequencing was CD8+ T cells from PBMCs. These receptors were collected from a human donor in good health (CMV status not recorded). Some clones in this sample may be carry-over from other donors' samples. The CDR3 runs from the conserved cysteine through the conserved F or W. The D gene is left open where the match is weak. Clone size, where shown, is once, few, many, or a class for clones that have expanded.

v_gene	d_gene	j_gene	abundance	CDR3aa	CDR3nt
TRBV29-1	NA	TRBJ2-2	many	CSVGLTEIANTGELFF	TGCAGCGTAGGCTTGACGGAAATCGCGAACACCGGGGAGCTGTTTTTT
TRBV27	NA	TRBJ2-7	many	CASRAGARYEQYF	TGTGCCAGCAGGGCGGGGGCGCGATACGAGCAGTACTTC
TRBV2	NA	TRBJ2-3	few	CASSEFPGRDGGIDTDTQYF	TGTGCCAGCAGTGAATTCCCCGGCCGGGACGGTGGTATCGACACAGATACGCAGTATTTT
TRBV7-9	NA	TRBJ2-3	many	CASSLVASYTDTQYF	TGTGCCAGCAGCTTAGTTGCCAGCTACACAGATACGCAGTATTTT
TRBV20-1	TRBD2	TRBJ2-1	NA	CSARVDLAGDYNEQFF	TGCAGTGCTAGAGTCGATTTAGCGGGGGACTACAATGAGCAGTTCTTC
TRBV7-9	TRBD1	TRBJ2-7	many	CASSFRQGDGRYEQYF	TGTGCCAGCAGCTTCCGACAGGGCGACGGACGGTACGAGCAGTACTTC
TRBV29-1	NA	TRBJ2-1	NA	CSVPTISGFEQFF	TGCAGCGTCCCGACCATCAGCGGGTTTGAGCAGTTCTTC
TRBV4-3	NA	TRBJ1-2	few	CASSQDMTPGGYTF	TGCGCCAGCAGCCAAGATATGACGCCGGGGGGCTACACCTTC
TRBV19	NA	TRBJ1-3	few	CASSEEGWATMKIGNTIYF	TGTGCCAGTAGTGAGGAGGGTTGGGCAACGATGAAGATAGGAAACACCATATATTTT
TRBV7-3	NA	TRBJ2-3	NA	CASSPSFGTDTQYF	TGTGCCAGCAGCCCGAGTTTCGGCACAGATACGCAGTATTTT
TRBV4-1	TRBD1	TRBJ1-2	few	CASSQFGTGAGYGYTF	TGCGCCAGCAGCCAATTTGGGACAGGGGCTGGCTATGGCTACACCTTC
TRBV27	NA	TRBJ1-2	many	CASSLNRQPHGYTF	TGTGCCAGCAGTTTAAACAGACAACCTCATGGCTACACCTTC
TRBV19	TRBD1	TRBJ2-4	NA	CASSFGQANIQYF	TGTGCCAGTAGTTTCGGACAGGCCAACATTCAGTACTTC
TRBV7-6	NA	TRBJ2-1	few	CASSPIRGENEQFF	TGTGCCAGCAGCCCGATTCGAGGGGAAAATGAGCAGTTCTTC
TRBV6-1	NA	TRBJ1-1	few	CASRQLEAFF	TGTGCCAGTCGACAGCTTGAAGCTTTCTTT
TRBV5-1	TRBD2	TRBJ2-1	NA	CASSLTGTSGRVREQFF	TGCGCCAGCAGCTTGACAGGGACTAGCGGGCGTGTGAGGGAGCAGTTCTTC
TRBV7-9	NA	TRBJ1-4	many	CASSPDWTNEKLFF	TGTGCCAGCAGCCCCGATTGGACTAATGAAAAACTGTTTTTT
TRBV12-3/TRBV12-4	TRBD1	TRBJ1-2	NA	CASNPTGPSYGYTF	TGTGCCAGCAACCCGACAGGGCCCTCCTATGGCTACACCTTC
TRBV6-5	NA	TRBJ1-2	NA	CASSHRTALNYGYTF	TGTGCCAGCAGTCACCGGACAGCCCTCAACTATGGCTACACCTTC
TRBV6-5	NA	TRBJ2-7	NA	CASSYSKGGKGYEQYF	TGTGCCAGCAGTTACTCGAAGGGGGGGAAAGGCTACGAGCAGTACTTC
TRBV29-1	NA	TRBJ1-1	NA	CSVAMNTEAFF	TGCAGCGTTGCGATGAACACTGAAGCTTTCTTT
TRBV3-1	NA	TRBJ1-5	NA	CASSHSRGGSPAQHF	TGTGCCAGCAGCCATTCGCGGGGGGGGTCGCCGGCCCAGCATTTT
TRBV20-1	NA	TRBJ2-3	NA	CSARDSRGASSSTDTQYF	TGCAGTGCTAGAGATTCCAGGGGAGCCTCCTCTAGCACAGATACGCAGTATTTT